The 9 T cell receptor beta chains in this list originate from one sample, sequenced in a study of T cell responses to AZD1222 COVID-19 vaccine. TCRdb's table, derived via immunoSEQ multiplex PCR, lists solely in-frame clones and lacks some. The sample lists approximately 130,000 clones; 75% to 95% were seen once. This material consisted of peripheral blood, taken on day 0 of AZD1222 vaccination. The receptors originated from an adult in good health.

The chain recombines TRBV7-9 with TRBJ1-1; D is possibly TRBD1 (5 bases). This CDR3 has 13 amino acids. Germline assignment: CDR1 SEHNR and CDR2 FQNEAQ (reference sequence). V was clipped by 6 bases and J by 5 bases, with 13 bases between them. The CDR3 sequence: CASSPGTETEAFF. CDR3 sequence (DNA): TGTGCCAGCAGTCCAGGGACCGAGACTGAAGCTTTCTTT. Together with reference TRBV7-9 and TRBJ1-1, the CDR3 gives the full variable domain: DTGVSQNPRHKITKRGQNVTFRCDPISEHNRLYWYRQTLGQGPEFLTYFQNEAQLEKSRLLSDRFSAERPKGSFSTLEIQRTEQGDSAMYLCASSPGTETEAFFGQGTRLTVV.

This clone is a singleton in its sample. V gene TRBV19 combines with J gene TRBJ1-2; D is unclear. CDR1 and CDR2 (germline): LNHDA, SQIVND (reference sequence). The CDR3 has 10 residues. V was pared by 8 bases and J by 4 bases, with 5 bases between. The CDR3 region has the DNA TGTGCCAGTGGTCTCTATGGCTACACCTTC. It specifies CASGLYGYTF.

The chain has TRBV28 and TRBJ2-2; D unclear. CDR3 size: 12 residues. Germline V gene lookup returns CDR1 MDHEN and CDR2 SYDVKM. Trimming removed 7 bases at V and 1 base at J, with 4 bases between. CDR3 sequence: CASIGNTGELFF. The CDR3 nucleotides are TGTGCCAGCATAGGGAACACCGGGGAGCTGTTTTTT.

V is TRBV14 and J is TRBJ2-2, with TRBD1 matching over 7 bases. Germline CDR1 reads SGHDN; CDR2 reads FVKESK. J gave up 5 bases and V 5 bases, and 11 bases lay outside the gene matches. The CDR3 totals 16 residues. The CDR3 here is CASSASQTGKTGELFF. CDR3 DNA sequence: TGTGCCAGCAGCGCATCCCAGACAGGGAAGACCGGGGAGCTGTTTTTT.

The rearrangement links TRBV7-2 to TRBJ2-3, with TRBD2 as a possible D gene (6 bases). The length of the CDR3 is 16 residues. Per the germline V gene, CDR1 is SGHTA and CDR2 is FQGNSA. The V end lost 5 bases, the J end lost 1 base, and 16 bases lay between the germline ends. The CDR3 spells CASSPRGGRGTDTQYF. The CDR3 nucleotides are TGTGCCAGCAGCCCCCGTGGAGGGAGAGGCACAGATACGCAGTATTTT.

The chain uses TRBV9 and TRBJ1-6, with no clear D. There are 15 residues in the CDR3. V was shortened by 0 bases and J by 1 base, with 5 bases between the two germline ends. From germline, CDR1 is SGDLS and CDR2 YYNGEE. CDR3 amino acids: CASSVGRSYNSPLHF. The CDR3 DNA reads TGTGCCAGCAGCGTAGGCAGGTCCTATAATTCACCCCTCCACTTT.

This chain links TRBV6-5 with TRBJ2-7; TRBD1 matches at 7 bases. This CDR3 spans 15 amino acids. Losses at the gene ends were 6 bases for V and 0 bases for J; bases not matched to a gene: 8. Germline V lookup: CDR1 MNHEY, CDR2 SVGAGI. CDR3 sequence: CASRRGQAISYEQYF. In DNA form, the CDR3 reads TGTGCCAGCAGGCGAGGACAGGCGATCTCCTACGAGCAGTACTTC.

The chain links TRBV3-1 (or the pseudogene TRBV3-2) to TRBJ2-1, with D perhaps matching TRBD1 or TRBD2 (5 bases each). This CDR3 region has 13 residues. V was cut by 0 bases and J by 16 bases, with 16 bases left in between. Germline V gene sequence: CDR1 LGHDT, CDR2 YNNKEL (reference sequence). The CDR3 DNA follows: TGTGCCAGCAGCCAAGATCCTATTCCGGGGCCATTCTTC. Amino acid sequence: CASSQDPIPGPFF.

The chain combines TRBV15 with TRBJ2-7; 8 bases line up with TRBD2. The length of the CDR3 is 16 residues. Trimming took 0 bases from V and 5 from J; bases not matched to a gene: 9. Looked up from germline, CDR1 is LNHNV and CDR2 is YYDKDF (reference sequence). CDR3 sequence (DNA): TGTGCCACCAGCAGAGAGGGAGCGGGAGTAGGGGACGAGCAGTACTTC. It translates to CATSREGAGVGDEQYF.